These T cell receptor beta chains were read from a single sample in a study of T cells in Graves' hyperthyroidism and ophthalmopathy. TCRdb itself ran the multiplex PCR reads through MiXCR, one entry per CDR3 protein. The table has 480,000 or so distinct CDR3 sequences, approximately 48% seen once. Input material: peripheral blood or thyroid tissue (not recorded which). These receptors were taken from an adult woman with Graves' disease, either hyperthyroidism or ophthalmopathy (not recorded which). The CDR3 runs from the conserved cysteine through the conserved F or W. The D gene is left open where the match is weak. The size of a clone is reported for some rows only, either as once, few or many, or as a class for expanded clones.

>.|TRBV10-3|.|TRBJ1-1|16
CAISDTGNTGGNEAFF
TGTGCCATCAGTGATACAGGGAACACCGGGGGAAATGAAGCTTTCTTT
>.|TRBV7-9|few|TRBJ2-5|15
CASSLWARRGETQYF
TGTGCCAGCAGCTTATGGGCCCGCCGTGGAGAGACCCAGTACTTC
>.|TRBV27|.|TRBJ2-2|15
CASSSLQRDTGELFF
TGTGCCAGCAGTTCCCTACAGAGGGACACCGGGGAGCTGTTTTTT
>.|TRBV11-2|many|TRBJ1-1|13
CASSLVRETEAFF
TGTGCCAGCAGCTTAGTAAGGGAGACTGAAGCTTTCTTT
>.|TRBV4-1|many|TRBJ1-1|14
CASSQAQEASEAFF
TGCGCCAGCAGCCAAGCGCAGGAGGCCTCTGAGGCTTTCTTT
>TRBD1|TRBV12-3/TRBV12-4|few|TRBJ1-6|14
CASSLSTGQSPLHF
TGTGCCAGCAGTTTATCGACAGGGCAGTCACCCCTCCACTTT
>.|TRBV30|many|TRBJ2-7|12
CAWSGQGGEQYF
TGTGCCTGGAGTGGGCAGGGCGGGGAGCAGTACTTC
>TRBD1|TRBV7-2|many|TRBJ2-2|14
CASSPGQGPGELFF
TGTGCCAGCAGCCCAGGACAGGGGCCCGGGGAGCTGTTTTTT
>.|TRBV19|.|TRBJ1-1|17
CASCGSVPLALNTEAFF
TGTGCCAGTTGTGGATCGGTGCCTCTTGCGTTGAACACTGAAGCTTTCTTT
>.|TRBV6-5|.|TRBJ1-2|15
CASSSLGRMAYGYTF
TGTGCCAGCAGTTCCCTAGGGAGGATGGCCTATGGCTACACCTTC
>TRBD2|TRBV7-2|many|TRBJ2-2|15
CASSLRLARAGELFF
TGTGCCAGCAGCTTAAGACTAGCGAGAGCCGGGGAGCTGTTTTTT
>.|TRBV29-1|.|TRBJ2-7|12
CSSDVGPRRQYF
TGCAGCAGTGACGTGGGGCCTCGCCGACAGTACTTC
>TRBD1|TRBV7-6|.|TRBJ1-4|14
CASSFRDRKEKLFF
TGTGCCAGCAGCTTTCGGGACAGGAAAGAAAAACTGTTTTTT
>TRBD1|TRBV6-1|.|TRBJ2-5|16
CASSSPGQLSQETQYF
TGTGCCAGCAGTTCACCGGGACAGCTAAGCCAAGAGACCCAGTACTTC
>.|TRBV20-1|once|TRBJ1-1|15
CSARLPLTANTEAFF
TGCAGTGCTAGACTACCACTGACAGCGAACACTGAAGCTTTCTTT
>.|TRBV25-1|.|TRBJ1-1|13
CASLARGSTEAFF
TGTGCCAGCTTAGCGAGAGGGAGCACTGAAGCTTTCTTT
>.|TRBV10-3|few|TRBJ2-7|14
CAISDGTASYEQYF
TGTGCCATCAGTGATGGGACTGCTTCCTACGAGCAGTACTTC
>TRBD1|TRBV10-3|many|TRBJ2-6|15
CATWTGRSGANVLTF
TGTGCCACCTGGACAGGGCGGTCTGGGGCCAACGTCCTGACTTTC
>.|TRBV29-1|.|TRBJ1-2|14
CSVEITASKHGYTF
TGCAGCGTTGAGATAACAGCGTCGAAGCATGGCTACACCTTC
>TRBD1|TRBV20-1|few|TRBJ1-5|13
CSARQGGNQPQHF
TGCAGTGCACGACAGGGGGGCAATCAGCCCCAGCATTTT
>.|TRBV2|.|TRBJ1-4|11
CASHMNEKLFF
TGTGCCAGCCATATGAATGAAAAACTGTTTTTT
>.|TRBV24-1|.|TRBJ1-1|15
CATSDARASGAEAFF
TGTGCCACCAGTGATGCCCGGGCTTCAGGCGCTGAAGCTTTCTTT
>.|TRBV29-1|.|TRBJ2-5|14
CSVRPSGRVETQYF
TGCAGCGTCCGCCCCTCAGGAAGGGTGGAGACCCAGTACTTC
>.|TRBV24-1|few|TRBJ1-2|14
CATSDRNFHYGYTF
TGTGCCACCAGTGACCGGAATTTCCACTATGGCTACACCTTC
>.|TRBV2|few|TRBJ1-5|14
CASSRRQVNQPQHF
TGTGCCAGCAGTCGGCGCCAGGTCAATCAGCCCCAGCATTTT
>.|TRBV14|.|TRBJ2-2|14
CASSYTRSPGELFF
TGTGCCAGCAGCTACACTCGGTCCCCCGGGGAGCTGTTTTTT
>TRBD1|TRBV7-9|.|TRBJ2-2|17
CASSHRDSSGITGELFF
TGTGCCAGCAGCCACCGGGACAGCAGCGGAATCACCGGGGAGCTGTTTTTT
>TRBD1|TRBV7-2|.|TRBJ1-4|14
CASSRRDREEKLFF
TGTGCCAGCAGCCGCCGGGACAGGGAAGAAAAACTGTTTTTT
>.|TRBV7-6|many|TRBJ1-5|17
CASSLGYREAGNQPQHF
TGTGCCAGCAGCTTAGGATACAGGGAGGCGGGCAATCAGCCCCAGCATTTT
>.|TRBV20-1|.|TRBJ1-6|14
CSAQRGQGYSPLHF
TGCAGTGCTCAGCGGGGCCAAGGCTATTCACCCCTCCACTTT
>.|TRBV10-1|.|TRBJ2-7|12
CASSGPWGEQYF
TGCGCCAGCAGTGGACCTTGGGGCGAGCAGTACTTC
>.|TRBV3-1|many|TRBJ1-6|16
CASSQDSAAMNSPLHF
TGTGCCAGCAGCCAAGATTCCGCGGCGATGAATTCACCCCTCCACTTT
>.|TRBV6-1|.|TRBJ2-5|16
CASSYPPGVRRETQYF
TGTGCCAGCAGTTACCCCCCAGGGGTACGCCGTGAGACCCAGTACTTC
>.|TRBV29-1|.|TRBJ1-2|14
CSVGTSGTPISYTF
TGCAGCGTTGGGACTTCCGGGACACCCATTAGCTACACCTTC
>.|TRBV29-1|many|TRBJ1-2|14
CGGASSRENYGYTF
TGCGGAGGGGCCTCTAGCAGGGAAAACTATGGCTACACCTTC
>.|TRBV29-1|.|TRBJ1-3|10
CSVEGGTIYF
TGCAGCGTTGAAGGGGGTACCATATATTTT
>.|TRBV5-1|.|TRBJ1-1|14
CASHYEGMNTEAFF
TGCGCCAGCCACTACGAGGGGATGAACACTGAAGCTTTCTTT
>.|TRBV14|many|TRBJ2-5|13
CASSPVWQETQYF
TGTGCCAGCAGCCCCGTATGGCAAGAGACCCAGTACTTC
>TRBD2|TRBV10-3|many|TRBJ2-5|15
CAISSETSTQETQYF
TGTGCCATCAGTTCCGAGACTAGCACCCAAGAGACCCAGTACTTC
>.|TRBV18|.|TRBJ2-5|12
CASCRQQETQYF
TGTGCCAGCTGCAGACAGCAAGAGACCCAGTACTTC
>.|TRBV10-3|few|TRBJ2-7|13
CAIKEESSYEQYF
TGTGCCATCAAGGAGGAGTCCTCCTACGAGCAGTACTTC
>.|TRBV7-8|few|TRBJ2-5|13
CASSRDYQETQYF
TGTGCCAGCAGTCGGGACTACCAAGAGACCCAGTACTTC
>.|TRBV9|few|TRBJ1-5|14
CASSSGTGSQPQHF
TGTGCCAGCAGCTCCGGAACAGGTAGTCAGCCCCAGCATTTT